A selection of T cell receptor beta chains follows, all from one sample in a study of tumour-infiltrating T cells in Burkitt lymphoma. The method was immunoSEQ multiplex PCR; TCRdb's version includes in-frame clones alone and lacks a portion of them. The table shows approximately 46,000 clones, with roughly 30% occurring only once. Sequencing was done on a sample of tumor tissue. The receptors shown here come from a human donor with Burkitt lymphoma. Each CDR3 is given with its conserved first and last residue. D genes are given only for firm matches. Not all rows give a size; the values are once, few, many and, for expanded clones, a class.

- TRBJ1-1 TRBV10-2 - CASTVQGNTEAFF TGCGCCAGCACCGTACAGGGAAACACTGAAGCTTTCTTT
few TRBJ2-1 TRBV13 - CASRETPRTNNEQFF TGTGCCAGCAGAGAGACGCCGCGGACTAACAATGAGCAGTTCTTC
few TRBJ2-1 TRBV19 - CATDRGGNEQFF TGTGCCACCGACAGGGGAGGGAATGAGCAGTTCTTC
- TRBJ1-4 TRBV10-1 TRBD1 CATSGTGRKKLFF TGCGCCACCTCCGGGACAGGGCGGAAAAAACTGTTTTTT
- TRBJ1-2 TRBV25-1 - CASSEIRGYTF TGTGCCAGCAGTGAAATACGAGGCTACACCTTC
- TRBJ2-3 TRBV6-5 TRBD2 CASSYSSGLATYTQYF TGTGCCAGCAGTTACTCGTCGGGACTAGCGACTTATACGCAGTATTTT
few TRBJ2-5 TRBV4-2 - CASSQGTKQETQYF TGTGCCAGCAGCCAAGGGACCAAACAAGAGACCCAGTACTTC
- TRBJ1-1 TRBV4-2 - CASSQDYYEAFF TGTGCCAGCAGCCAAGACTACTATGAAGCTTTCTTT
few TRBJ2-5 TRBV5-1 - CASSRGAGFYSGETQYF TGCGCCAGCAGCAGAGGGGCGGGGTTTTATTCGGGAGAGACCCAGTACTTC
- TRBJ2-7 TRBV6-5 - CASSSTGRGTYEQYF TGTGCCAGCAGTAGCACGGGACGGGGGACCTACGAGCAGTACTTC
- TRBJ2-1 TRBV10-3 TRBD2 CAISAGGLAGGLDNEQFF TGTGCCATCAGTGCTGGGGGGTTAGCGGGGGGGCTAGACAATGAGCAGTTCTTC
once TRBJ2-3 TRBV2 - CASSGKVSSTDTQYF TGTGCCAGCAGTGGTAAGGTATCTAGCACAGATACGCAGTATTTT
few TRBJ2-2 TRBV5-1 - CASSLRQGGYGELFF TGCGCCAGCAGCTTGCGGCAGGGCGGATACGGGGAGCTGTTTTTT
- TRBJ1-6 TRBV30 - CAWSLSPLRYNSPLHF TGTGCCTGGAGTTTAAGTCCCCTTCGCTATAATTCACCCCTCCACTTT
- TRBJ1-1 TRBV29-1 TRBD1 CSVGRGGDTEAFF TGCAGCGTTGGCAGGGGGGGCGACACTGAAGCTTTCTTT
- TRBJ2-7 TRBV5-1 TRBD1 CASSGTAYEQYF TGCGCCAGCAGCGGGACAGCATACGAGCAGTACTTC
- TRBJ1-3 TRBV2 - CASSEEYYSGNTIYF TGTGCCAGCAGTGAGGAATATTACTCTGGAAACACCATATATTTT
- TRBJ2-7 TRBV7-8 - CASSFMSGSGYEQYF TGTGCCAGCAGCTTCATGTCCGGTTCTGGGTACGAGCAGTACTTC
- TRBJ1-1 TRBV6-1 TRBD1 CASRRQGHTEAFF TGTGCCAGCAGGCGACAGGGTCACACTGAAGCTTTCTTT
few TRBJ1-6 TRBV19 - CASSWGGSENSPLHF TGTGCCAGTAGTTGGGGCGGTTCAGAGAATTCACCCCTCCACTTT
- TRBJ1-2 TRBV7-2 - CASSPDGTDYGYTF TGTGCCAGCAGCCCAGACGGCACAGACTATGGCTACACCTTC
- TRBJ1-2 TRBV6-6 TRBD1 CAARDSANYGYTF TGTGCCGCCCGGGACAGTGCTAACTATGGCTACACCTTC
once TRBJ1-2 TRBV28 TRBD1 CASTLQGYGYTF TGTGCCAGCACCTTACAGGGGTATGGCTACACCTTC
few TRBJ1-2 TRBV7-9 - CASSAEYKTGINGYTF TGTGCCAGCAGCGCCGAATATAAAACAGGAATTAACGGCTACACCTTC
few TRBJ2-1 TRBV5-1 TRBD1 CASNPGGLNEQFF TGCGCCAGCAATCCAGGGGGCCTCAATGAGCAGTTCTTC
few TRBJ2-3 TRBV5-1 - CASSLESGGRADTQYF TGCGCCAGCAGCTTGGAAAGTGGGGGTAGGGCAGATACGCAGTATTTT
- TRBJ1-5 TRBV28 - CATSQSQPQHF TGTGCCACCTCACAATCTCAGCCCCAGCATTTT
few TRBJ1-5 TRBV15 - CATSSNIQPQHF TGTGCCACCAGCAGTAATATTCAGCCCCAGCATTTT
few TRBJ1-2 TRBV29-1 - CSVTVGSQGYTF TGCAGCGTTACCGTGGGGTCCCAGGGCTACACCTTC
few TRBJ1-2 TRBV6-1 - CASTAKGGSNYGYTF TGTGCCAGCACCGCCAAAGGTGGCAGTAACTATGGCTACACCTTC
- TRBJ2-4 TRBV15 - CATSRDWDIQYF TGTGCCACCAGCAGAGATTGGGACATTCAGTACTTC
- TRBJ2-3 TRBV27 - CASRLGHTQYF TGTGCCAGCAGGCTGGGGCATACGCAGTATTTT
- TRBJ1-1 TRBV7-9 - CASSLTANEAFF TGTGCCAGCAGCTTGACAGCGAATGAAGCTTTCTTT
- TRBJ2-5 TRBV10-3 TRBD1 CAIRGQNQETQYF TGTGCCATCAGGGGACAGAACCAAGAGACCCAGTACTTC
- TRBJ2-7 TRBV29-1 TRBD2 CSAGGVSGDSYEQYF TGCAGCGCTGGGGGGGTGTCCGGGGATTCCTACGAGCAGTACTTC
- TRBJ2-5 TRBV12-5 TRBD1 CASGVDRGETQYF TGTGCTAGTGGTGTGGACAGGGGAGAGACCCAGTACTTC
- TRBJ2-3 TRBV12-5 TRBD2 CASGRGGTDTQYF TGTGCTAGTGGCCGGGGGGGCACAGATACGCAGTATTTT
- TRBJ2-1 TRBV14 TRBD1 CASSQWDSFAYNEQFF TGTGCCAGCAGCCAGTGGGACAGCTTTGCTTACAATGAGCAGTTCTTC
- TRBJ2-7 TRBV29-1 - CSVEKDYEQYF TGCAGCGTTGAAAAGGACTACGAGCAGTACTTC
- TRBJ1-1 TRBV14 - CASSQAPPDPEAFF TGTGCCAGCAGCCAAGCCCCACCGGACCCTGAAGCTTTCTTT
- TRBJ2-5 TRBV14 - CASSQDWPAWETQYF TGTGCCAGCAGCCAAGACTGGCCGGCCTGGGAGACCCAGTACTTC
few TRBJ1-1 TRBV25-1 TRBD1 CASSEQGADFF TGTGCCAGCAGTGAACAGGGGGCGGATTTCTTT
few TRBJ2-7 TRBV6-1 - CASRGLTPSYEQYF TGTGCCAGCAGGGGACTGACGCCCTCCTACGAGCAGTACTTC
- TRBJ1-1 TRBV29-1 - CSVEEMNTEAFF TGCAGCGTTGAAGAAATGAACACTGAAGCTTTCTTT
few TRBJ2-7 TRBV7-2 - CASSLAPPGTPGEQYF TGTGCCAGCAGCTTAGCGCCTCCCGGGACTCCCGGCGAGCAGTACTTC